These 2 T cell receptor beta chains originate from one sample sequenced in a study of memory CD4+ T cells and cytomegalovirus serostatus. TCRdb's copy holds only in-frame clones and misses some; the assay was immunoSEQ multiplex PCR. Of 70,000 or so clones in the sample, about 78% were seen once. The sort gate was single viable CD3+CD4+CD8-CD45RO+ cells for memory CD4+ T cells. Sequencing used memory CD4+ T cells from blood. Source of these receptors: an adult in good health and CMV-seropositive.

The CDR3 sequence is CASSPPPGTAWGYTF. DNA of the CDR3: TGTGCCAGCAGTCCTCCCCCCGGGACAGCGTGGGGGTACACCTTC. This chain connects TRBV28 to TRBJ1-2, with 7 bases aligning to TRBD1. The junction had 17 bases not matched to a gene; V was cut back by 5 bases and J by 11 bases. CDR1 and CDR2 from the germline V gene are MDHEN and SYDVKM. This CDR3 spans 15 amino acids.

This chain links TRBV7-6 with TRBJ2-3; D remains unclear. Trimming cost V 1 base and J 3 bases, with 5 bases left between them. Germline loops: CDR1 SGHVS, CDR2 FNYEAQ. The CDR3 runs 13 residues. The CDR3 DNA is TGTGCCAGCAGCTTAGTAGATACAGATACGCAGTATTTT. Its translation: CASSLVDTDTQYF.